This record concerns one T cell receptor beta chain sequence. No antigen is known for it. These data belong to a study of T cell responses to AZD1222 COVID-19 vaccine. Study conclusions and caveats: An increase in Spike-specific TCR breadth and depth was observed after two AZD1222 doses. A mostly white British donor set with more females was recruited, and clonal diversity was possibly underestimated. After the peak T cell response, and only then, were repertoires sampled.

This table comes from immunoSEQ multiplex PCR, and its TCRdb copy is limited to in-frame clones, with some not included. The sample records approximately 150,000 clones, about 91% being singletons. Per the germline V gene, CDR1 is MNHEY and CDR2 is SVGAGI. This CDR3 has 15 amino acids. Deletions cut 4 bases from V and 5 bases from J, with 17 bases between. The sequences come from peripheral blood, collected 28 days after the second AZD1222 dose. This sequence joins TRBV6-5 and TRBJ2-5; a weak D match, TRBD2 (6 bases). This TCR came from an adult who received the AZD1222 COVID-19 vaccine. The CDR3 sequence is CASSSWDLMVETQYF. CDR3 nucleotide sequence: TGTGCCAGCAGTTCATGGGACTTAATGGTGGAGACCCAGTACTTC.